The TCR beta chain under discussion was sequenced for a study of cytomegalovirus exposure and HLA in healthy donors. Study details: The early release's HLA-typed donors yielded 78 million or so unique TCRs.

Study-wide results and caveats: A later analysis linked a missense DCLRE1C variant to TCR beta V- and J-gene trimming.

The PCR contained 60 Vbeta and 13 Jbeta primers. The protocol was immunoSEQ multiplex PCR, while the TCRdb copy is restricted to in-frame clones and leaves out a portion. The sample holds around 190,000 clones, approximately 78% seen once. A word on this clone: Its antigen remains unknown.

Trimming cost V 8 bases and J 10 bases, with 23 bases left between them. There are 14 residues in the CDR3. Germline CDR1 is MNHNS and CDR2 is SASEGT. The chain uses TRBV6-1 and TRBJ1-1; possibly TRBD1 for D (6 bases). The specimen sequenced was PBMCs. This receptor was obtained from a woman aged 30 to 39 in good health and CMV-seropositive. CDR3 sequence (DNA): TGTGCCAGCCATACAATAGGTTGGGCAGGGGTAGCTTTCTTT. As protein: CASHTIGWAGVAFF.